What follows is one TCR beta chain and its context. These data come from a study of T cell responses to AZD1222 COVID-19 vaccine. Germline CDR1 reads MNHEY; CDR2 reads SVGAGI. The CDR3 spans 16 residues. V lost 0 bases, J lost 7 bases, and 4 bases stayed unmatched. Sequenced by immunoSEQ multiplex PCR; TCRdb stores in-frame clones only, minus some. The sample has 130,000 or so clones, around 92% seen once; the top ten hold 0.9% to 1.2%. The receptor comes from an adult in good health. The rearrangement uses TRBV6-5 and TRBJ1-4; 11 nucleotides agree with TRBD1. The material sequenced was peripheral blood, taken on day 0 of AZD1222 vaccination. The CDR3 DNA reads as TGTGCCAGCAGTTACTCGCGGACAGGGGGCGGTGAAAAACTGTTTTTT. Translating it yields CASSYSRTGGGEKLFF.